This TCR beta chain was sequenced for a study of Ad26.COV2.S vaccination and SARS-CoV-2 variants. Indicated treatment: about 20 received Ad26.COV2.S at low or high dose, single or two shots; about 5 received placebo; per-sample allocation not given. After the first vaccine or placebo injection, samples were drawn on day 63. The table came from immunoSEQ multiplex PCR; TCRdb's copy has only in-frame clones and leaves some out. Among about 680,000 clones, roughly nine tenths were seen once, and the ten largest hold roughly 1.5%. Material: peripheral blood, obtained in a trial of Ad26.COV2.S vaccine versus placebo. The sequence derives from a person aged 18-65 years who received the Ad26.COV2.S COVID-19 vaccine or a placebo.

In nucleotides, the CDR3 is TGTGCCAGTAGTAGCCCCGGACTAGCGGGGAACTCCTACGAGCAGTACTTC. Translated: CASSSPGLAGNSYEQYF. This chain uses TRBV19 with TRBJ2-7; 12 positions match TRBD2. This CDR3 region has 17 residues. J lost 0 bases, V lost 4 bases, and 7 bases had no gene match. Germline V gene lookup returns CDR1 LNHDA and CDR2 SQIVND (reference sequence).